Below, 2 T cell receptor beta chains from the same sample are listed, as sequenced in a study of blood T cells in healthy people across ages. Then a second PCR, running about 6 to 11 cycles, was carried out with a sample-barcoded 5' primer and a J-beta primer mix. TCRdb used MiXCR to reprocess the 5' RACE reads, holding one entry per CDR3 protein. The sample has about 580,000 distinct CDR3 sequences, less than 60% seen once. Sequencing was performed on blood. The source of these receptors is a man older than 75 in good health.

This clonotype was seen a handful of times. V gene TRBV7-2 combines with J gene TRBJ1-5; D is uncertain. Germline CDR1 SGHTA, CDR2 FQGNSA. The CDR3 consists of 13 residues. Trimming stripped 3 bases from V and 6 bases from J, with 9 bases between. DNA for the CDR3: TGTGCCAGCAGCTTTTCTCGCGGTCAGCCCCAGCATTTT. Translating gives CASSFSRGQPQHF.

This clonotype was observed a handful of times. The chain is built from TRBV7-2 and TRBJ1-5; D unclear. Germline CDR1 reads SGHTA; CDR2 reads FQGNSA. Trimming removed 0 bases from V and 4 bases from J, with 10 bases in between. This CDR3 region has 15 residues. CDR3 sequence reads: CASSLAATGNQPQHF. Written as DNA, the CDR3 is TGTGCCAGCAGCTTAGCAGCGACGGGAAATCAGCCCCAGCATTTT. The full variable domain, in which reference TRBV7-2 and TRBJ1-5 provide the parts outside the CDR3, is GAGVSQSPSNKVTEKGKDVELRCDPISGHTALYWYRQSLGQGLEFLIYFQGNSAPDKSGLPSDRFSAERTGGSVSTLTIQRTQQEDSAVYLCASSLAATGNQPQHFGDGTRLSIL.